The rows below give T cell receptor beta chains drawn from one sample of a study of blood T cell repertoires in COVID-19. Generated by immunoSEQ multiplex PCR, the TCRdb table keeps only in-frame clones and is missing some. The sample lists 75,000 to 100,000 clones, around 79% occurring once. The source material was peripheral blood. The receptors derive from a woman over 75 with acute or convalescent COVID-19. Both conserved end residues are part of each CDR3. The D gene is left open where the match is weak. The size field is filled for only some rows; it gives once, few, many or a size class.

-	14	TRBV11-3	TRBJ2-2	-	CASSFNLASGELFF	TGTGCCAGCAGCTTTAACCTAGCGTCCGGGGAGCTGTTTTTT
-	14	TRBV19	TRBJ1-6	-	CASSMEQGGSPLHF	TGTGCCAGTAGTATGGAACAGGGTGGCTCACCCCTCCACTTT
-	16	TRBV4-1	TRBJ1-3	-	CASSPVDSYSGNTIYF	TGCGCCAGCAGCCCGGTTGATTCCTACTCTGGAAACACCATATATTTT
TRBD1	13	TRBV10-3	TRBJ1-1	few	CAIRADRDTEAFF	TGTGCCATCAGGGCCGACAGGGACACTGAAGCTTTCTTT
TRBD1	13	TRBV7-3	TRBJ2-5	once	CASSPGTGETQYF	TGTGCCAGCAGCCCAGGGACAGGAGAGACCCAGTACTTC
-	14	TRBV10-3	TRBJ1-2	few	CAISGRTGEGGYTF	TGTGCCATCAGTGGGCGGACGGGAGAGGGGGGCTACACCTTC
TRBD1	16	TRBV28	TRBJ2-4	-	CASSLFRQGAKNIQYF	TGTGCCAGCAGTTTGTTTCGACAGGGGGCCAAAAACATTCAGTACTTC
TRBD1	13	TRBV12-3/TRBV12-4	TRBJ1-2	many	CASSSTGGVGYTF	TGTGCCAGCAGCAGTACAGGGGGCGTTGGCTACACCTTC
-	15	TRBV18	TRBJ1-4	-	CASSRRTATNEKLFF	TGTGCCAGCTCAAGACGGACAGCAACTAATGAAAAACTGTTTTTT
TRBD2	14	TRBV5-8	TRBJ2-7	-	CATPPGGNRDEQYF	TGTGCCACCCCCCCGGGGGGTAATCGGGACGAGCAGTACTTC
TRBD2	17	TRBV4-3	TRBJ2-3	-	CASSQALRRGGTDTQYF	TGCGCCAGCAGCCAAGCCCTGCGGCGGGGGGGCACAGATACGCAGTATTTT
TRBD2	15	TRBV9	TRBJ2-3	-	CASSVEGGWGNTQYF	TGTGCCAGCAGCGTAGAGGGAGGGTGGGGGAATACGCAGTATTTT
-	11	TRBV4-2	TRBJ1-2	-	CASSKTDGYTF	TGTGCCAGCAGCAAGACAGATGGCTACACCTTC
-	15	TRBV7-9	TRBJ2-5	once	CASSLNDRDGETQYF	TGTGCCAGCAGCTTAAACGACCGGGATGGAGAGACCCAGTACTTC
-	16	TRBV11-1	TRBJ2-7	-	CASSSKQATTRDEQYF	TGTGCCAGCAGCTCGAAACAGGCTACTACCCGGGACGAGCAGTACTTC
TRBD2	15	TRBV6-5	TRBJ2-1	-	CAIAGGRGSYNEQFF	TGTGCCATCGCCGGGGGGAGAGGCTCCTACAATGAGCAGTTCTTC
TRBD1	17	TRBV18	TRBJ1-5	-	CASSPSTGVSGNQPQHF	TGTGCCAGCTCACCTTCGACAGGGGTGAGCGGCAATCAGCCCCAGCATTTT
TRBD1	13	TRBV19	TRBJ2-2	once	CATRQGGTGELFF	TGTGCCACCCGACAGGGCGGCACCGGGGAGCTGTTTTTT
TRBD2	14	TRBV18	TRBJ2-7	-	CASSNSQWGGEQYF	TGTGCCAGCTCAAATTCCCAATGGGGGGGCGAGCAGTACTTC
TRBD1	15	TRBV27	TRBJ2-5	-	CASSPLDRAAETQYF	TGTGCCAGCAGTCCCTTGGACAGGGCCGCGGAGACCCAGTACTTC
-	14	TRBV19	TRBJ2-3	-	CASEGRGFSDTQYF	TGTGCCAGCGAGGGTCGGGGTTTTTCGGATACGCAGTATTTT
-	14	TRBV5-8	TRBJ1-6	-	CASSSDSYNSPLHF	TGTGCCAGCAGCTCGGACAGCTATAATTCACCCCTCCACTTT
-	13	TRBV29-1	TRBJ1-1	many	CSVAQGIGTEAFF	TGCAGCGTTGCACAGGGAATTGGCACTGAAGCTTTCTTT
TRBD2	16	TRBV7-3	TRBJ2-3	-	CASSLTGGTSTDTQYF	TGTGCCAGCAGCTTAACGGGAGGGACTAGCACAGATACGCAGTATTTT
TRBD1	13	TRBV12-5	TRBJ1-2	-	CASGLGTGRGYTF	TGTGCTAGTGGTTTGGGGACAGGTAGGGGCTACACCTTC
TRBD1	15	TRBV11-2	TRBJ2-1	-	CASSRDRVTYNEQFF	TGTGCCAGCAGCCGAGACAGGGTAACCTACAATGAGCAGTTCTTC
-	17	TRBV11-3	TRBJ1-2	-	CASSLKGGSQTNYGYTF	TGTGCCAGCAGCTTAAAGGGGGGGAGCCAAACTAACTATGGCTACACCTTC
-	15	TRBV4-3	TRBJ2-1	-	CASSQAGWDTNEQFF	TGCGCCAGCAGCCAAGCGGGCTGGGACACCAATGAGCAGTTCTTC
TRBD1	14	TRBV5-8	TRBJ1-1	once	CASSVEGAWTEAFF	TGTGCCAGCAGCGTGGAGGGGGCGTGGACTGAAGCTTTCTTT